This passage covers 15 T cell receptor beta chains from one sample sequenced in a study of chemoradiotherapy in HPV16-positive cancers (dated by TCRdb to between 2021 and 2023). Library preparation was by the immunoSEQ multiplex PCR assay. TCRdb mirrors the immuneACCESS table, restricted to in-frame sequences. Some clones are absent from its copies; in checked studies, under half trace to an unresolved V gene, and the reason for the others is unknown. This sample lists 8,500 to 9,000 clones; roughly 70% were detected once. The top ten hold roughly 9% of the sample. The biological material was taken from a patient who underwent chemoradiotherapy. These receptors came from a human donor with HPV-associated anogenital cancer.

This sequence joins TRBV7-2 and TRBJ1-4; D possibly corresponds to TRBD1 (6 bases). This CDR3 has 15 residues. Trimming left V 5 bases short and J 2 bases short, with 12 bases between. CDR1 and CDR2 (germline): SGHTA, FQGNSA. CDR3 in DNA: TGTGCCAGCAGCCACCCGGGGGCTACTAATGAAAAACTGTTTTTT. Its protein product is CASSHPGATNEKLFF.

CDR3 region: CASSLPVAPIYEQYF. DNA of the CDR3: TGTGCCAGCAGCCTACCGGTAGCACCAATCTACGAGCAGTACTTC. This chain links TRBV7-3 with TRBJ2-7; D gene unclear. Deletions cut 5 bases from V and 3 bases from J, with 17 bases between. In germline, CDR1 is SGHTA, CDR2 FQGTGA. The CDR3 sequence is 15 residues long.

The V and J genes are TRBV4-3 and TRBJ1-3; tentative D call: TRBD1 (5 bases). V shed 0 bases and J shed 1 base, with 10 bases lying between them. The CDR3 consists of 16 residues. Germline values: CDR1 LGHNA, CDR2 YSLEER. The chain's CDR3 is CASSQETRVSGNTIYF. DNA of the CDR3: TGCGCCAGCAGCCAAGAAACCAGGGTTTCTGGAAACACCATATATTTT.

The V call is TRBV27, the J call TRBJ2-1; 7 positions match TRBD2. CDR3 length: 17 amino acids. V lost 6 bases, J lost 7 bases, and 18 bases stayed unmatched. Germline CDR1 MNHEY, CDR2 SMNVEV (reference sequence). The CDR3 loop reads CASRTNLNIQGGNEQFF. DNA for the CDR3: TGTGCCAGCAGAACTAACCTCAATATCCAGGGAGGGAATGAGCAGTTCTTC.

About this clone itself: One junction end disagrees with the germline gene, perhaps due to a read error. The rearrangement uses TRBV14 and TRBJ1-3; D is undetermined. This CDR3 contains 14 residues. Germline assignment: CDR1 SGHDN and CDR2 FVKESK. The CDR3 DNA is TGTGCCAGCAGCCAAGAAACCAGGCCGGACTTCTTCTTTTTT. It codes for CASSQETRPDFFFF.

The chain recombines TRBV27 with TRBJ2-2; D is undetermined. The V end was cut by 0 bases, the J end by 3 bases, with 14 bases between. In germline, CDR1 is MNHEY, CDR2 SMNVEV (reference sequence). CDR3 length: 17 residues. The CDR3 nucleotides are TGTGCCAGCAGTTTATCTTCGGGCTCATGGGACACCGGGGAGCTGTTTTTT. Translated, it gives CASSLSSGSWDTGELFF.

This clone was counted between two and nine times. The V gene is TRBV6-6, the J gene TRBJ2-5, with 7 bases lining up with TRBD2. The J segment lost 5 bases and the V segment lost 6 bases, leaving 12 bases of the junction unmatched. This CDR3 is 15 amino acids long. Germline loops: CDR1 MNHNY, CDR2 SVGAGI (reference sequence). CDR3 DNA sequence: TGTGCCAGCAGCCGGACTAGTATTCGGCAGGAGACCCAGTACTTC. Amino acids: CASSRTSIRQETQYF.

The DNA of the CDR3 is TGTGCCAGCTTAGTTCGAGCAACTAATGAAAAACTGTTTTTT. It is translated as CASLVRATNEKLFF. V gene TRBV2 combines with J gene TRBJ1-4; the D is unclear. V dropped 8 bases and J dropped 0 bases, with 10 bases sitting between them. The germline V gene has CDR1 SNHLY and CDR2 FYNNEI. This CDR3 region has 14 residues.

The V call is TRBV6-6, the J call TRBJ1-2, with unresolved D. Germline CDR1 MNHNY, CDR2 SVGAGI (reference sequence). The CDR3 is 16 amino acids. The V and J ends lost 0 bases and 5 bases respectively, with 16 bases between them. The CDR3 DNA reads TGTGCCAGCAGTTACTCGGGAAGTGCGCAACAGTATGGCTACACCTTC. Translating gives CASSYSGSAQQYGYTF.

V usage is TRBV9 and J usage is TRBJ2-5; either TRBD1 or TRBD2 may fit D (5 bases each). Germline V gives CDR1 SGDLS, CDR2 YYNGEE. The CDR3 is made up of 13 amino acids. With 6 bases removed from V and 5 bases from J, the gap between germline ends came to 14 bases. CDR3 region: CASNEGTRETQYF. CDR3 DNA sequence: TGTGCCAGCAACGAGGGGACCCGGGAGACCCAGTACTTC.

This chain uses TRBV5-1 with TRBJ2-1; no clear D. The V end was cut by 4 bases, the J end by 4 bases, with 9 bases between. This CDR3 has 13 residues. The germline gives CDR1 SGHRS, CDR2 YFSETQ. The CDR3 loop is CASSVDGYNEQFF. CDR3 nucleotide sequence: TGCGCCAGCAGCGTGGACGGTTACAATGAGCAGTTCTTC.

There are a few counts of this clone. The genes are TRBV28 and TRBJ1-1; the D gene is possibly TRBD1 (6 bases). V lost 7 bases and J lost 4, with 19 bases in between. Germline assignment: CDR1 MDHEN and CDR2 SYDVKM. CDR3 length: 15 amino acids. In DNA form, the CDR3 reads TGTGCCAGCACCCTGGTTACAGGGAGGTTCACTGAAGCTTTCTTT. This translates into CASTLVTGRFTEAFF. Using reference TRBV28 and TRBJ1-1 for the parts outside the CDR3, the full variable domain is DVKVTQSSRYLVKRTGEKVFLECVQDMDHENMFWYRQDPGLGLRLIYFSYDVKMKEKGDIPEGYSVSREKKERFSLILESASTNQTSMYLCASTLVTGRFTEAFFGQGTRLTVV.

The V call is TRBV2, the J call TRBJ1-5; D is perhaps TRBD1 (5 bases). CDR1 and CDR2 (germline): SNHLY, FYNNEI. Between the trimmed V and J ends, which lost 5 bases and 2 bases, there was a span of 10 bases. The CDR3 runs 14 residues. The CDR3 bases are TGTGCCAGCAGTCGCAGACAGCGCAATCAGCCCCAGCATTTT. Translation: CASSRRQRNQPQHF.

V gene TRBV7-2 combines with J gene TRBJ1-1; D is unclear. V was shortened by 1 base and J by 1 base, with 10 bases between the two germline ends. The CDR3 extends over 15 amino acids. Germline CDR1 SGHTA, CDR2 FQGNSA. CDR3 protein: CASSLVEGTNTEAFF. The CDR3 nucleotides read TGTGCCAGCAGCTTAGTCGAGGGAACGAACACTGAAGCTTTCTTT.

CDR3 loop: CASSDSSGDTGELFF. CDR3 nucleotides: TGTGCCAGCAGTGACTCTAGCGGGGACACCGGGGAGCTGTTTTTT. The chain uses TRBV6-4 and TRBJ2-2; TRBD2 matches at 8 bases. In germline, CDR1 is MRHNA, CDR2 SNTAGT. This CDR3 spans 15 amino acids. The V gene end was trimmed by 0 bases and the J gene end by 3 bases; junction bases not matched to a gene: 0.